The clone carrying this T cell receptor (beta chain) has ten or more counts. Its antigen is undetermined. The source of the sample is a study of identical twins. Study conclusions and caveats: There were fewer insertions in abundant cord blood beta clonotypes, but memory repertoires showed no such pattern. Weaker excess twin sharing was observed in beta out-of-frame sequences.

The authors used template switching to add a universal primer site and gave cDNA unique molecular identifiers. Using its own MiXCR run on the 5' RACE reads, TCRdb lists one record per CDR3 protein. The table has 310,000 or so distinct CDR3 sequences, 9.5% seen once. The CDR3 contains 13 residues. The germline V gene encodes CDR1 SQVTM and CDR2 ANQGSEA. V trimming: 1 base; J trimming: 0 bases; junction bases outside the gene matches: 0. The same data also went into a second study, on yellow fever vaccine responses in identical twins. In that study: Reported findings indicate that twins' vaccine T cell responses seemed partially convergent, partially personalized.

The sequenced material came from CD8+ T cells sorted from blood. The TCR was taken from a woman in her late teens or twenties in good health. The chain joins TRBV29-1 to TRBJ2-7, with 7 bases that match TRBD1. CDR3 sequence (DNA): TGCAGCGTTGAAGCAGGGGGCTCCTACGAGCAGTACTTC. It codes for CSVEAGGSYEQYF.